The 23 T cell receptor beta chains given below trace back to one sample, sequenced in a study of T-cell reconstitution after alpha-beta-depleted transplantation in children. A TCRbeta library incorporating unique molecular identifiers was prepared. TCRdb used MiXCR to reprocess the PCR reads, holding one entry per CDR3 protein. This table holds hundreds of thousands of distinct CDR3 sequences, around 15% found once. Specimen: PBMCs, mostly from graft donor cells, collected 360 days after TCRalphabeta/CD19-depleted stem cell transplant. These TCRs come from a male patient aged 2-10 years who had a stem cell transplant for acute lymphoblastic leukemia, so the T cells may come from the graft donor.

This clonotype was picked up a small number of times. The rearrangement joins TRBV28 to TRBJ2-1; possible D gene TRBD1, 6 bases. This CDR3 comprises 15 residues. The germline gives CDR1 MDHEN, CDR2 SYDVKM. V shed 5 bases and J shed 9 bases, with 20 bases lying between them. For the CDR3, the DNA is TGTGCCAGCAGTAACCGGGACAAGCATACCATTGAGCAGTTCTTC. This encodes CASSNRDKHTIEQFF. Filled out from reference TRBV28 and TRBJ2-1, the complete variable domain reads DVKVTQSSRYLVKRTGEKVFLECVQDMDHENMFWYRQDPGLGLRLIYFSYDVKMKEKGDIPEGYSVSREKKERFSLILESASTNQTSMYLCASSNRDKHTIEQFFGPGTRLTVL.

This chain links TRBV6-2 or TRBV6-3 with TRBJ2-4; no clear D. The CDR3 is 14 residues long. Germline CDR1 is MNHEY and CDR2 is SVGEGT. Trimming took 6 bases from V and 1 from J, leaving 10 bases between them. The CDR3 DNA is TGTGCCAGCAGGCCAGGAATTGCCAAAAACATTCAGTACTTC. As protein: CASRPGIAKNIQYF.

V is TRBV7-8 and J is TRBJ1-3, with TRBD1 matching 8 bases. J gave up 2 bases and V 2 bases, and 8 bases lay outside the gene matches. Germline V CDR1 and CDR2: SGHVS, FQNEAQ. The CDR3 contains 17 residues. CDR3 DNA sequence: TGTGCCAGCAGCTTACGGGGGCAGGGGGCGCCTGGAAACACCATATATTTT. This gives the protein CASSLRGQGAPGNTIYF.

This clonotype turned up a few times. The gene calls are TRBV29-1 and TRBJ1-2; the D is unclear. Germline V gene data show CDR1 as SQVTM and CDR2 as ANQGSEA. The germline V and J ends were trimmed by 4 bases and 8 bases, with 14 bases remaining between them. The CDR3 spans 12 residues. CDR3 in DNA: TGCAGCGTTGGTAGTCGGGGAGAAGGCTACACCTTC. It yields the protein CSVGSRGEGYTF.

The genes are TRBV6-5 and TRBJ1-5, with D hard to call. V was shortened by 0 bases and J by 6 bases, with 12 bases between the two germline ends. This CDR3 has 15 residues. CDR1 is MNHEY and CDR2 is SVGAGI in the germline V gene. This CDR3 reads CASSYSRLGRQPQHF. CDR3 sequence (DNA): TGTGCCAGCAGTTACTCGAGACTGGGCCGTCAGCCCCAGCATTTT.

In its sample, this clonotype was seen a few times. The CDR3 region is CASSLALTAEGQAKYEQYF. The CDR3 DNA reads as TGTGCCAGCAGCTTAGCTCTGACAGCCGAGGGTCAGGCTAAGTACGAGCAGTACTTC. The V gene is TRBV11-1, the J gene TRBJ2-7, with D tentatively TRBD1 or TRBD2 (5 bases each). The germline V gene has CDR1 SGHAT and CDR2 FQDESV (reference sequence). V was trimmed by 0 bases and J by 4 bases, leaving 25 bases between them. This CDR3 spans 19 amino acids.

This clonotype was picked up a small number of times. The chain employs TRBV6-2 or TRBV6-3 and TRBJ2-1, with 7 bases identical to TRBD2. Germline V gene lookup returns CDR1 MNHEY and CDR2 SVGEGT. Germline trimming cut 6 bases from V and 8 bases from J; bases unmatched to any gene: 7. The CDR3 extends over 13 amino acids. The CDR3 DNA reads TGTGCCAGCAGCCTTACTAGCGCGGATGAGCAGTTCTTC. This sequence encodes CASSLTSADEQFF.

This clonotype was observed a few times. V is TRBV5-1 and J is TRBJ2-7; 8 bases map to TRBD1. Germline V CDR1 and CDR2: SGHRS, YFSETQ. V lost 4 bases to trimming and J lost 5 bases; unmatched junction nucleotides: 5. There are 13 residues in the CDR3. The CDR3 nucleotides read TGCGCCAGCAGCCTCGGACAGGGACACGAGCAGTACTTC. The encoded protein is CASSLGQGHEQYF.

The CDR3 reads CASGWTGVGEQFF. For the CDR3, the DNA is TGTGCCAGCGGATGGACAGGGGTGGGTGAGCAGTTCTTC. The rearrangement joins TRBV27 to TRBJ2-1; 9 nucleotides match TRBD1. This CDR3 has 13 residues. Germline V gene data show CDR1 as MNHEY and CDR2 as SMNVEV (reference sequence). V lost 8 bases to trimming and J lost 9 bases; unmatched junction nucleotides: 8.

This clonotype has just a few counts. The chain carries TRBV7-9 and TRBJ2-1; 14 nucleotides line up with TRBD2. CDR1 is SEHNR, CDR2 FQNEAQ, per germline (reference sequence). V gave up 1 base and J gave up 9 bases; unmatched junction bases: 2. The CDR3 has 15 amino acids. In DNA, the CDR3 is TGTGCCAGCAGCTTAGGGGGACTAGCGGGAGTTGAGCAGTTCTTC. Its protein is CASSLGGLAGVEQFF.

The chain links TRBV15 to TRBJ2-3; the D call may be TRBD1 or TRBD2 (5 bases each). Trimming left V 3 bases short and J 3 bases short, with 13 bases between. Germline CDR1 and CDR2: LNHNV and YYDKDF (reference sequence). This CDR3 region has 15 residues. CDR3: CATSRRGMGTDTQYF. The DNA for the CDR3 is TGTGCCACCAGCAGGAGGGGAATGGGGACAGATACGCAGTATTTT.

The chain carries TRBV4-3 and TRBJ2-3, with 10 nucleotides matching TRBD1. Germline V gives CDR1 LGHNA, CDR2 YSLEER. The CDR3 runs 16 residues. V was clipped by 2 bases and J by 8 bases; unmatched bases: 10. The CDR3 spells CASSQRWDRGSATQYF. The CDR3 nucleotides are TGCGCCAGCAGCCAAAGGTGGGACAGGGGCTCGGCTACGCAGTATTTT.

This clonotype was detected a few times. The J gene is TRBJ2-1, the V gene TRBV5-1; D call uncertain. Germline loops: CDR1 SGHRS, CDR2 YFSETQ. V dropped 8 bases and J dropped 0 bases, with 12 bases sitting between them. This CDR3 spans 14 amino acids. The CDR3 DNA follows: TGCGCCAGTCGACTCCTGAGCTCCTACAATGAGCAGTTCTTC. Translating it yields CASRLLSSYNEQFF.

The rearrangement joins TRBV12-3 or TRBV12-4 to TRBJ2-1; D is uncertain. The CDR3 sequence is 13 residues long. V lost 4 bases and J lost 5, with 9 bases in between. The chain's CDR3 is CASSSSQHNEQFF. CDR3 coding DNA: TGTGCCAGCAGTTCGAGTCAGCACAATGAGCAGTTCTTC.

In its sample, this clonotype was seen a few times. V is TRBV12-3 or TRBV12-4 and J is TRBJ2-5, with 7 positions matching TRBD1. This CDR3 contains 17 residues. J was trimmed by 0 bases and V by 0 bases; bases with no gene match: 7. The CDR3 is CASSLARDSGYQETQYF. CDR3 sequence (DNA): TGTGCCAGCAGTTTAGCGAGGGACAGTGGCTACCAAGAGACCCAGTACTTC.

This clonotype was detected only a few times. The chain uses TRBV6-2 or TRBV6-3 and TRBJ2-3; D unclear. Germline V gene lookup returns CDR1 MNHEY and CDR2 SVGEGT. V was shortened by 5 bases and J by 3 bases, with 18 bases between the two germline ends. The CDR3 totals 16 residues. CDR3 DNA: TGTGCCAGCAGTCTACTATCCAGATCCATTACAGATACGCAGTATTTT. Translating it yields CASSLLSRSITDTQYF.

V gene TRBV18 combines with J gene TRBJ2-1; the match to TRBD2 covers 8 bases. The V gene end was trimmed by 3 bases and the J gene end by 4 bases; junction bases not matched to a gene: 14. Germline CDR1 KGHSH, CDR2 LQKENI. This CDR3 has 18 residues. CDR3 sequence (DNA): TGTGCCAGCTCACCTTATATTACTAGCGGAAACAAATACAATGAGCAGTTCTTC. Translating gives CASSPYITSGNKYNEQFF.

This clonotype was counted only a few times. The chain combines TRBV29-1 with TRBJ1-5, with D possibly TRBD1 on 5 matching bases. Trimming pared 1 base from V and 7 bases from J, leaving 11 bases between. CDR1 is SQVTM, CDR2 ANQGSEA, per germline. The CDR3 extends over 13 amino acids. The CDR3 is CSVEVRQGQPQHF. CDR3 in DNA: TGCAGCGTTGAAGTTAGGCAGGGCCAGCCCCAGCATTTT.

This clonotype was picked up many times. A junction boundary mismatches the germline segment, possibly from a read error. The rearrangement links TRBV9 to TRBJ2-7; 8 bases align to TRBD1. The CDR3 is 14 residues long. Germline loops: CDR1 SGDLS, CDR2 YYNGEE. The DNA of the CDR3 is TGTGCCAGCAGTGTAGGACAGGGTCCCTACGAGCAGTACTTC. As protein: CASSVGQGPYEQYF.

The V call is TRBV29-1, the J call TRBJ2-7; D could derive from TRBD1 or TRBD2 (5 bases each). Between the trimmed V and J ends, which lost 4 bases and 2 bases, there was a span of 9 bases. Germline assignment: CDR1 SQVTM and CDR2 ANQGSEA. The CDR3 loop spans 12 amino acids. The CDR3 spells CSVAMGAYEQYF. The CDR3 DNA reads TGCAGCGTTGCTATGGGGGCCTACGAGCAGTACTTC.

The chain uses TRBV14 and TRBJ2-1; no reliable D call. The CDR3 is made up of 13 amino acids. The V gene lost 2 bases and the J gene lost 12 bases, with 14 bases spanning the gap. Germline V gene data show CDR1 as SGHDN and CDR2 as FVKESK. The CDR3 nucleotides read TGTGCCAGCAGCCAACAAGGGTACGGCCCGCAGTTCTTC. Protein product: CASSQQGYGPQFF. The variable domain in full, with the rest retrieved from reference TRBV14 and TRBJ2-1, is EAGVTQFPSHSVIEKGQTVTLRCDPISGHDNLYWYRRVMGKEIKFLLHFVKESKQDESGMPNNRFLAERTGGTYSTLKVQPAELEDSGVYFCASSQQGYGPQFFGPGTRLTVL.

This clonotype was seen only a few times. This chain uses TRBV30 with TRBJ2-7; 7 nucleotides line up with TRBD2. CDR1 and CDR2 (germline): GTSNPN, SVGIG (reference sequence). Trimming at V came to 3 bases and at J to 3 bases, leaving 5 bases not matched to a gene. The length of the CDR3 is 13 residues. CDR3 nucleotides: TGTGCCTGGAGACGGCGGGAGCTCTACGAGCAGTACTTC. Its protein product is CAWRRRELYEQYF.

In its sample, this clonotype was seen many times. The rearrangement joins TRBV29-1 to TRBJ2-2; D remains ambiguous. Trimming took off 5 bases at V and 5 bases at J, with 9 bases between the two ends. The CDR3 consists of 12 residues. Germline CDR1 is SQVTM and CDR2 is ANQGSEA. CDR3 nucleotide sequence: TGCAGCGTTCTGGCTCTTACCGGGGAGCTGTTTTTT. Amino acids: CSVLALTGELFF.